A single sample is the source of the 24 T cell receptor beta chains below, sequenced in a study of cytomegalovirus exposure and HLA in healthy donors. PCR involved 60 Vbeta and 13 Jbeta primers. Repertoires were generated with immunoSEQ multiplex PCR, while TCRdb's copy carries only in-frame clones and drops some. The data hold some 80,000 clones, with 60% to 85% observed a single time. Sequenced: PBMCs. The receptor source for this set is a man aged 35 to 55 in good health and CMV-seronegative.

In this sample, this clone turned up once. This chain links TRBV27 with TRBJ1-1; D not certain. The germline V gene has CDR1 MNHEY and CDR2 SMNVEV (reference sequence). V gave up 8 bases and J gave up 6 bases, with 16 bases separating them. The CDR3 is made up of 13 amino acids. The CDR3 reads CASRSPESAEAFF. Written as DNA, the CDR3 is TGTGCCAGCCGCTCTCCCGAGAGCGCTGAAGCTTTCTTT.

The chain recombines TRBV19 with TRBJ1-6; D possibly corresponds to TRBD1 (5 bases). Per the germline V gene, CDR1 is LNHDA and CDR2 is SQIVND (reference sequence). V shed 3 bases and J shed 9 bases, with 12 bases lying between them. The CDR3 has 14 amino acids. CDR3 region: CASSIGGRGSPLHF. As DNA, the CDR3 is TGTGCCAGTAGTATCGGCGGGAGGGGTTCACCCCTCCACTTT. The full variable domain, its missing parts supplied by reference TRBV19 and TRBJ1-6, is DGGITQSPKYLFRKEGQNVTLSCEQNLNHDAMYWYRQDPGQGLRLIYYSQIVNDFQKGDIAEGYSVSREKKESFPLTVTSAQKNPTAFYLCASSIGGRGSPLHFGNGTRLTVT.

V is TRBV9 and J is TRBJ2-7; 7 nucleotides line up with TRBD1. This CDR3 comprises 15 residues. V trimming: 2 bases; J trimming: 3 bases; junction bases outside the gene matches: 8. From germline, CDR1 is SGDLS and CDR2 YYNGEE. The CDR3: CASSVGTDRFYEQYF. Here the CDR3 DNA reads TGTGCCAGCAGCGTGGGGACAGATCGTTTCTACGAGCAGTACTTC.

The rearrangement links TRBV18 to TRBJ1-2; weak D call: TRBD1 (6 bases). CDR1 is KGHSH and CDR2 is LQKENI in the germline V gene. Trimming cost V 6 bases and J 3 bases, with 20 bases left between them. This CDR3 is built from 16 residues. CDR3 in DNA: TGTGCCAGCTCCCCAGCCATGGGGGCCAGGGACTATGGCTACACCTTC. This sequence encodes CASSPAMGARDYGYTF.

The chain employs TRBV5-4 and TRBJ2-1, with 7 bases matching TRBD1. The CDR3 length is 15 residues. The V segment lost 4 bases and the J segment 6 bases; nucleotides outside the gene matches: 10. CDR1 and CDR2 from the germline V gene are SGHNT and YYREEE (reference sequence). The CDR3 is CASSSNSYRGNEQFF. Written as DNA, the CDR3 is TGTGCCAGCAGCAGCAATTCATACAGGGGCAATGAGCAGTTCTTC.

The chain employs TRBV7-3 and TRBJ2-1; 8 bases are a match to TRBD1. Germline V lookup: CDR1 SGHTA, CDR2 FQGTGA. V was pared by 5 bases and J by 6 bases, with 9 bases of the junction left unmatched. The CDR3 totals 15 residues. The CDR3 sequence is CASSARTGFRNEQFF. The CDR3 DNA reads TGTGCCAGCAGCGCCCGGACAGGGTTCCGCAATGAGCAGTTCTTC.

This chain connects TRBV2 to TRBJ2-3, with 8 bases lining up with TRBD1. The V gene's germline CDR1 is SNHLY and CDR2 FYNNEI. CDR3 size: 14 residues. The V gene end was trimmed by 5 bases and the J gene end by 7 bases; junction bases not matched to a gene: 8. The DNA for the CDR3 is TGTGCCAGCAGTCAGGACAGGGCTTCCCATACGCAGTATTTT. It is translated as CASSQDRASHTQYF.

The chain links TRBV2 to TRBJ2-5; 8 bases align to TRBD1. Trimming took 5 bases from V and 5 from J; bases not matched to a gene: 10. This CDR3 spans 15 amino acids. Germline V gene sequence: CDR1 SNHLY, CDR2 FYNNEI. CDR3: CASSRGQARMETQYF. CDR3 sequence (DNA): TGTGCCAGCAGTAGGGGACAGGCGAGAATGGAGACCCAGTACTTC.

This clone was found a few times. The J gene is TRBJ2-3, the V gene TRBV6-5; the match to TRBD1 covers 9 bases. With 3 bases clipped from V and 6 bases from J, the junction kept 7 bases outside the gene matches. CDR1 and CDR2 (germline): MNHEY, SVGAGI. This CDR3 contains 15 residues. As DNA, the CDR3 is TGTGCCAGCAGTTATGGGACAGGGTTTTCGGATACGCAGTATTTT. Protein sequence: CASSYGTGFSDTQYF.

This clone has just a few counts. The CDR3 nucleotides read TGTGCCAGCAGCTTGGGCTGGAACACTGAAGCTTTCTTT. Its protein is CASSLGWNTEAFF. The genes are TRBV7-6 and TRBJ1-1; D is unclear. This CDR3 has 13 amino acids. Germline V CDR1 and CDR2: SGHVS, FNYEAQ. V lost 3 bases and J lost 1, with 6 bases in between. The entire variable domain, with the rest obtained from reference TRBV7-6 and TRBJ1-1, is as follows: GAGVSQSPRYKVTKRGQDVALRCDPISGHVSLYWYRQALGQGPEFLTYFNYEAQQDKSGLPNDRFSAERPEGSISTLTIQRTEQRDSAMYRCASSLGWNTEAFFGQGTRLTVV.

To note about this clone: This specimen includes other DNA sequences encoding the same CDR3. The gene calls are TRBV11-2 and TRBJ2-3; D possibly corresponds to TRBD2 (6 bases). From germline, CDR1 is SGHAT and CDR2 FQNNGV. V was clipped by 3 bases and J by 3 bases, with 7 bases between them. This CDR3 is built from 13 residues. The CDR3 sequence: CASSLAGTDTQYF. CDR3 coding DNA: TGTGCCAGCAGCTTGGCGGGGACAGATACGCAGTATTTT.

This sequence joins TRBV2 and TRBJ2-2, with 7 bases lining up with TRBD1. The CDR3 contains 15 residues. The V gene's germline CDR1 is SNHLY and CDR2 FYNNEI. V lost 5 bases, J lost 5 bases, and 8 bases stayed unmatched. The CDR3 DNA follows: TGTGCCAGCAGTCAAGACAGGGTTAGAACCGGGGAGCTGTTTTTT. It specifies CASSQDRVRTGELFF.

The chain combines TRBV9 with TRBJ2-3, with D possibly TRBD2 on 5 matching bases. Germline V gene sequence: CDR1 SGDLS, CDR2 YYNGEE. This CDR3 comprises 15 residues. V gave up 1 base and J gave up 2 bases, with 11 bases separating them. The CDR3, as DNA: TGTGCCAGCAGCGTATCAAGCGGTTTCACAGATACGCAGTATTTT. Translated, it gives CASSVSSGFTDTQYF.

The chain uses TRBV6-1 and TRBJ2-2; 7 positions agree with TRBD1. Germline CDR1 reads MNHNS; CDR2 reads SASEGT. With V trimmed by 6 bases and J by 5 bases, 9 bases remained unmatched. The CDR3 has 15 residues. The CDR3 DNA is TGTGCCAGCAGAGCAGGGGGTTCGGTGACCGGGGAGCTGTTTTTT. Protein sequence: CASRAGGSVTGELFF.

V usage is TRBV18 and J usage is TRBJ2-3, with 12 bases that match TRBD2. This CDR3 is built from 17 residues. Losses at the gene ends were 0 bases for V and 2 bases for J; bases not matched to a gene: 3. Germline CDR1 and CDR2: KGHSH and LQKENI. This CDR3 reads CASSPPGLAGTTDTQYF. The CDR3 region has the DNA TGTGCCAGCTCACCACCCGGACTAGCGGGAACCACAGATACGCAGTATTTT.

This clone was detected once. The rearrangement joins TRBV7-3 to TRBJ2-7; perhaps TRBD2 as D (6 bases). The germline V gene has CDR1 SGHTA and CDR2 FQGTGA. V was clipped by 3 bases and J by 3 bases, with 27 bases between them. The CDR3 runs 19 residues. The chain's CDR3 is CASSFEEGQSTLFVYEQYF. In DNA, the CDR3 is TGTGCCAGCAGCTTCGAGGAGGGGCAGTCAACTCTGTTCGTCTACGAGCAGTACTTC.

The chain links TRBV10-3 to TRBJ2-7; D is undetermined. Germline loops: CDR1 ENHRY, CDR2 SYGVKD. Trimming shortened V by 6 bases and J by 2 bases, and 14 bases separated the two germline ends. The CDR3 is made up of 14 amino acids. The CDR3 DNA reads as TGTGCCATCAGCAACGGCGGCTGGGCCTACGAGCAGTACTTC. Translating it yields CAISNGGWAYEQYF.

The chain has TRBV28 and TRBJ2-5; 12 positions match TRBD2. Gene TRBJ2-7 matches the end of the DNA better, so the J call may be wrong. Germline CDR1 is MDHEN and CDR2 is SYDVKM. CDR3 length equals 15 residues. In nucleotides, the CDR3 is TGTGCCAGCAGACGGACTAGCGGGACCACCTACGAGCAGTACTTC. Protein: CASRRTSGTTYEQYF.

The rearrangement uses TRBV10-3 and TRBJ1-3; TRBD1 is a possible D gene (6 bases). The CDR3 loop spans 15 amino acids. The V and J ends lost 4 bases and 0 bases respectively, with 10 bases between them. Germline-derived CDR1 and CDR2 are ENHRY and SYGVKD. The chain's CDR3 is CAISAQGPSGNTIYF. For the CDR3, the DNA is TGTGCCATCAGTGCCCAGGGGCCCTCTGGAAACACCATATATTTT.

The chain has TRBV5-1 and TRBJ2-2; 7 bases match TRBD1. In germline, CDR1 is SGHRS, CDR2 YFSETQ. CDR3 length equals 18 residues. J lost 6 bases, V lost 2 bases, and 16 bases had no gene match. The CDR3 DNA sequence: TGCGCCAGCAGCTTACGAGTTCTAGGGGGCGCTTCGTCCGGGGAGCTGTTTTTT. As protein: CASSLRVLGGASSGELFF.

This sequence joins TRBV9 and TRBJ1-6; 11 bases line up with TRBD1. The CDR3 spans 15 residues. The germline V gene has CDR1 SGDLS and CDR2 YYNGEE. Unmatched junction bases numbered 7, after V lost 4 bases and J lost 10 bases. CDR3 region: CASSLGTGGGSPLHF. For the CDR3, the DNA is TGTGCCAGCAGCCTGGGGACAGGGGGTGGCTCACCCCTCCACTTT.

This chain links TRBV27 with TRBJ2-7, with 7 positions matching TRBD2. The CDR3 spans 15 residues. Germline V gene sequence: CDR1 MNHEY, CDR2 SMNVEV (reference sequence). The V gene end was trimmed by 6 bases and the J gene end by 6 bases; junction bases not matched to a gene: 14. The CDR3 DNA reads as TGTGCCAGCAGCCGTGGACTAGTCGGAGTATCCGAGCAGTACTTC. Its translation is CASSRGLVGVSEQYF.

V is TRBV6-5 and J is TRBJ2-6; D might be TRBD1 (5 bases). Germline-derived CDR1 and CDR2 are MNHEY and SVGAGI. The CDR3 loop spans 15 amino acids. Trimming shortened V by 5 bases and J by 0 bases, and 8 bases separated the two germline ends. The CDR3 bases are TGTGCCAGCAGTCCCAGGGTCTCTGGGGCCAACGTCCTGACTTTC. Translated, it gives CASSPRVSGANVLTF.

The chain is built from TRBV11-2 and TRBJ2-5; D perhaps matches TRBD2 (5 bases). The J call could be wrong; TRBJ2-7 is a better fit for the DNA end. From germline, CDR1 is SGHAT and CDR2 FQNNGV. CDR3 length equals 13 residues. The CDR3 nucleotides read TGTGCCAGCAGCCCTAGCTTGGCTTACGAGCAGTACTTC. Translated: CASSPSLAYEQYF.